The rows below give T cell receptor beta chains drawn from one sample of a study of blood T cells in healthy people across ages. TCRdb ran MiXCR on the 5' RACE reads and lists one entry per CDR3 protein. The sample includes 1.5 million to 2 million distinct CDR3 sequences, under 30% seen only once; the top ten take more than 6%. The sample was blood. The source of these receptors is a woman in her twenties or thirties in good health. Both conserved end residues are part of each CDR3. D genes are given only for firm matches. Not every row has a clone size; where given, it reads once, few, many or a size class.

-	TRBJ1-6	TRBV7-2	-	TGTGCCAGCAGCTTAGGGGACGGCTATAATTCACCCCTCCACTTT	CASSLGDGYNSPLHF
few	TRBJ1-2	TRBV9	TRBD1	TGTGCCAGCAGCTCCGGGACAGCTCCGAGCTACACCTTC	CASSSGTAPSYTF
few	TRBJ2-1	TRBV20-1	-	TGCAGTGCTAGGAATATTGGGGAGGTTAGCTCCTACAATGAGCAGTTCTTC	CSARNIGEVSSYNEQFF
-	TRBJ2-1	TRBV18	-	TGTGCCAGCTCGCGGACAGTTCAAGAGACCCAGTTCTTC	CASSRTVQETQFF
-	TRBJ1-4	TRBV12-3/TRBV12-4	TRBD1	TGTGCCAGCAGTCGGGGGACAGCCCGTAATGAAAAACTGTTTTTT	CASSRGTARNEKLFF
-	TRBJ2-7	TRBV7-9	TRBD2	TGTGCCAGCAGGGACACGACTAGCGGGACCTACGAGCAGTACTTC	CASRDTTSGTYEQYF
-	TRBJ2-1	TRBV5-1	-	TGCGCCAGCAGCTTGTCACTAGTGGGGGATGAGCAGTTCTTC	CASSLSLVGDEQFF
-	TRBJ2-1	TRBV2	-	TGTGCCAGCAGTGAAACCGAGGCAACCGGTTACAATGAGCTGTTCTTC	CASSETEATGYNELFF
-	TRBJ2-7	TRBV20-1	-	TGCAGTGCTCAGGGGATTAAGCCGGGGGATACCGAGCAGTACTTC	CSAQGIKPGDTEQYF
-	TRBJ2-7	TRBV12-3/TRBV12-4	TRBD1	TGTGCCAGCAGTTTAGGACAGGGGGAGGACGAGCAGTACTTC	CASSLGQGEDEQYF
few	TRBJ2-7	TRBV5-1	TRBD2	TGCGCCAGCAGCGGGGGGACTAGCTCCCTCTCCTACGAGCAGTACTTC	CASSGGTSSLSYEQYF
once	TRBJ1-1	TRBV5-1	-	TGCGCCAGCAGCCACGGGCAGGGAACGAACACTGAAGCTTTCTTT	CASSHGQGTNTEAFF
many	TRBJ2-1	TRBV6-6	-	TGTGCCAGCAGTTACTTACAGGACAATGAGCAGTTCTTC	CASSYLQDNEQFF
few	TRBJ2-7	TRBV4-3	-	TGCGCCAGCAGCCAAGCAAGGGGTAGGGCCTACGAGCAGTACTTC	CASSQARGRAYEQYF
-	TRBJ2-5	TRBV9	TRBD2	TGTGCCAGCAGCCCCCGACTAGCGGAAGAGGCCCAGTACTTC	CASSPRLAEEAQYF
-	TRBJ2-4	TRBV5-1	-	TGCGCCAGCAGCTTAGGCACAGTCAGGTCCTACGAGCGGTACTTC	CASSLGTVRSYERYF
many	TRBJ2-4	TRBV28	-	TGTGCCAGCAGCTCTAGCATCCAGATGCGGGGCTTAGCCAAAAACATTCAGTACTTC	CASSSSIQMRGLAKNIQYF
-	TRBJ2-7	TRBV18	-	TGTGCCGGCTCACCTAAGGACAACTACGAGCAGTACTTC	CAGSPKDNYEQYF
-	TRBJ1-5	TRBV10-3	-	TGTGCCATCATTGGGCAGTCCCAATATCAGCCCCAGCATTTT	CAIIGQSQYQPQHF
few	TRBJ2-3	TRBV5-1	-	TGCGCCAGCAGCTCCGACAGTCCGACGCAGTATTTT	CASSSDSPTQYF
few	TRBJ2-1	TRBV20-1	-	TGCAGTGCTAGTCTGGGGGGGCTCAATGAGCAGTTCTTC	CSASLGGLNEQFF
-	TRBJ2-5	TRBV29-1	TRBD2	TGCAGCGTTGAGACCCGACTAGCGGAAGAGACCCAGTACTTC	CSVETRLAEETQYF
-	TRBJ1-2	TRBV11-2	-	TGTGTCAGCAGCCCCCCCGAGGTCTTAGATGGCTACACCTTC	CVSSPPEVLDGYTF
-	TRBJ1-2	TRBV6-4	TRBD1	TGTGCCAGCAGTCCAATCGGGACAGGAGGTTGGTACGGCTACACCTTC	CASSPIGTGGWYGYTF
-	TRBJ2-3	TRBV7-1	-	TGTGCCAGCAGCCCGGCGTGTGGGCCATGG	CASSPACGPW
many	TRBJ1-6	TRBV4-2	-	TGTGCCAGCAGCCAAGGGGTCGGGGATAATTCACCCCTCCACTTT	CASSQGVGDNSPLHF
-	TRBJ1-1	TRBV10-3	TRBD1	TGTGCCATCAGGGACAGGGGGCTCACTGAAGCTTTCTTT	CAIRDRGLTEAFF
-	TRBJ1-1	TRBV21-1	-	TGTGCCAGCAGCAAAGCAAGGAGACGGACCATGAACACTGAAGCTTTCTTT	CASSKARRRTMNTEAFF
few	TRBJ1-2	TRBV7-2	TRBD1	TGTGCCAGCAGCGGGACAGGGAGTGACTATGGCTACACCTTC	CASSGTGSDYGYTF
many	TRBJ2-7	TRBV20-1	-	TGCTGTGCTGTCCAGGCGAACTCCTACGAGCAGTACTTC	CCAVQANSYEQYF
-	TRBJ1-2	TRBV14	-	TGTGCCGGCAGCCAAATGAATCTATACTATGGCTACACCTTC	CAGSQMNLYYGYTF
-	TRBJ1-1	TRBV5-5	TRBD1	TGTGCCAGCAGCTTCTCGGGACAGACGTCGGAGGCTTTCTTT	CASSFSGQTSEAFF
-	TRBJ2-7	TRBV6-2/TRBV6-3	TRBD1	TGTGCCAGCAGTTGCCAGGGGACAGCCTACGAGCAGTACTTC	CASSCQGTAYEQYF
many	TRBJ2-1	TRBV30	-	TGTGCCTGGAGTGGAGGGTCTTGGGACAATGAGCAGTTCTTC	CAWSGGSWDNEQFF
-	TRBJ1-1	TRBV29-1	-	TGCAGCGTTGAAGAATCACTGGTAGCTTTCTTT	CSVEESLVAFF
few	TRBJ2-3	TRBV15	-	TGTGCCACCAGCAGCGAAGCGGAGAGCACAGATACGCAGTATTTT	CATSSEAESTDTQYF
few	TRBJ2-5	TRBV5-1	-	TGCGCCAGCAGCTTGGAGACCAGGGGGACCCAGTACTTC	CASSLETRGTQYF